The 31 T cell receptor beta chains in this list originate from one sample, sequenced in a study of cytomegalovirus exposure and HLA in healthy donors. 60 Vbeta and 13 Jbeta primers were used in PCR. Assay used: immunoSEQ multiplex PCR; TCRdb lists only in-frame clones, some missing. The table lists more than 140,000 clones. What was sequenced was PBMCs. These receptors were obtained from a woman aged 18-35 years in good health and CMV-seronegative.

The V gene is TRBV29-1, the J gene TRBJ1-1; D perhaps matches TRBD1 (5 bases). There are 12 residues in the CDR3. V was pared by 7 bases and J by 1 base, with 10 bases between. CDR1 SQVTM and CDR2 ANQGSEA come from the germline V gene. The CDR3 spells CSESTGNTEAFF. The CDR3 DNA reads as TGCAGCGAATCTACAGGGAACACTGAAGCTTTCTTT. The variable domain in full, with the rest retrieved from reference TRBV29-1 and TRBJ1-1, is SAVISQKPSRDICQRGTSLTIQCQVDSQVTMMFWYRQQPGQSLTLIATANQGSEATYESGFVIDKFPISRPNLTFSTLTVSNMSPEDSSIYLCSESTGNTEAFFGQGTRLTVV.

The rearrangement links TRBV19 to TRBJ2-1; D ambiguous. The CDR3 is 15 residues long. The V end was cut by 1 base, the J end by 5 bases, with 12 bases between. Germline V gene data show CDR1 as LNHDA and CDR2 as SQIVND (reference sequence). In DNA form, the CDR3 reads TGTGCCAGTAGTATAGTGGCGGTTCGCGACAATGAGCAGTTCTTC. Translation: CASSIVAVRDNEQFF.

The gene calls are TRBV6-1 and TRBJ2-1; the D gene is possibly TRBD2 (6 bases). Germline V gene sequence: CDR1 MNHNS, CDR2 SASEGT. This CDR3 contains 12 residues. The ends were cut back, 1 base at V and 12 bases at J, with 10 bases in the middle. The chain's CDR3 is CASSEGTTTQFF. CDR3 sequence (DNA): TGTGCCAGCAGTGAAGGGACTACTACGCAGTTCTTC.

A note on this clone: The junction and the germline gene differ at one end; a read error may be behind it. V and J are TRBV5-1 and TRBJ2-3; TRBD1 might be the D (6 bases). Germline-derived CDR1 and CDR2 are SGHRS and YFSETQ. The CDR3 totals 14 residues. CDR3 nucleotide sequence: TGCGCCAGCAGCCCCACAGGGCGGGCAGATACGCAGTGTTTT. Translation gives CASSPTGRADTQCF. Supplemented by reference TRBV5-1 and TRBJ2-3, the full variable domain reads KAGVTQTPRYLIKTRGQQVTLSCSPISGHRSVSWYQQTPGQGLQFLFEYFSETQRNKGNFPGRFSGRQFSNSRSEMNVSTLELGDSALYLCASSPTGRADTQCFGPGTRLTVL.

The chain links TRBV19 to TRBJ2-1, with 7 bases that match TRBD1. The CDR3 consists of 14 residues. With 6 bases clipped from V and 5 bases from J, the junction kept 7 bases outside the gene matches. The germline V gene has CDR1 LNHDA and CDR2 SQIVND (reference sequence). The CDR3 region has the DNA TGTGCCAGTAGCCTTGGGGGACAGCACAATGAGCAGTTCTTC. Translated, it gives CASSLGGQHNEQFF.

This chain connects TRBV6-1 to TRBJ2-7, with TRBD1 identical over 8 bases. V was clipped by 7 bases and J by 3 bases; unmatched bases: 5. This CDR3 has 13 residues. Germline V gene sequence: CDR1 MNHNS, CDR2 SASEGT. Written as DNA, the CDR3 is TGTGCCAGCACTCGGGACAGGCTCTACGAGCAGTACGTC. This translates into CASTRDRLYEQYV.

The chain's CDR3 is CASSLGSHVYEQYF. CDR3 DNA: TGTGCCAGCAGCTTAGGTAGCCACGTCTACGAGCAGTACTTC. The chain couples TRBV11-2 to TRBJ2-7; D unclear. Germline CDR1 and CDR2: SGHAT and FQNNGV. This CDR3 contains 14 residues. V lost 1 base and J 3 bases, leaving 10 bases between the germline ends.

The CDR3 sequence is CASSQGGQFNSPLHF. The CDR3 DNA sequence: TGCGCCAGCAGCCAAGGGGGACAATTCAATTCACCCCTCCACTTT. This sequence joins TRBV4-3 and TRBJ1-6; TRBD1 is a possible D gene (6 bases). The CDR3 totals 15 residues. Trimming took off 1 base at V and 7 bases at J, with 11 bases between the two ends. Germline V gene lookup returns CDR1 LGHNA and CDR2 YSLEER.

This chain joins TRBV19 and TRBJ2-2; 9 bases agree with TRBD2. CDR1 is LNHDA and CDR2 is SQIVND in the germline V gene (reference sequence). This CDR3 is built from 17 residues. The J segment lost 3 bases and the V segment lost 6 bases, leaving 11 bases of the junction unmatched. CDR3 sequence reads: CASRGLWEREDTGELFF. DNA for the CDR3: TGTGCCAGTAGGGGCTTGTGGGAGCGGGAGGACACCGGGGAGCTGTTTTTT.

The chain has TRBV18 and TRBJ1-3; tentatively, D is TRBD1 (6 bases). There are 15 residues in the CDR3. V was trimmed by 2 bases and J by 0 bases, leaving 8 bases between them. Germline CDR1 KGHSH, CDR2 LQKENI. CDR3 DNA: TGTGCCAGCTCACCAGGGGGCAGCTCTGGAAACACCATATATTTT. Its translation: CASSPGGSSGNTIYF.

This chain joins TRBV6-1 and TRBJ2-1; the D gene is possibly TRBD1 (5 bases). The V end lost 8 bases, the J end lost 4 bases, and 6 bases lay between the germline ends. The CDR3 runs to 11 residues. Per germline, CDR1 MNHNS and CDR2 SASEGT. CDR3 residues: CASGQYNEQFF. CDR3 nucleotides: TGTGCCAGCGGACAATACAATGAGCAGTTCTTC.

Points on this clone: Germline is not matched at one junction end, which may reflect a read error. V usage is TRBV6-5 and J usage is TRBJ2-5; D is uncertain. The CDR3 is made up of 14 amino acids. Germline CDR1 and CDR2: MNHEY and SVGAGI. CDR3 region: CTSSYEAWRETQYF. Written as DNA, the CDR3 is TGTACCAGCAGTTATGAAGCCTGGCGGGAGACCCAGTACTTC.

The J gene is TRBJ2-2, the V gene TRBV30, with D maybe TRBD2 (5 bases). In germline, CDR1 is GTSNPN, CDR2 SVGIG (reference sequence). V was shortened by 2 bases and J by 5 bases, with 9 bases between the two germline ends. The CDR3 length is 13 residues. CDR3 bases: TGTGCCTGGAGTATAAGGAGGACCGGGGAGCTGTTTTTT. Translated, it gives CAWSIRRTGELFF.

This chain connects TRBV5-1 to TRBJ1-1; 10 positions agree with TRBD1. The CDR3 runs 15 residues. CDR1 is SGHRS, CDR2 YFSETQ, per germline. After removal of 4 bases from V and 4 bases from J, the junction contained 7 bases not matched to a gene. The CDR3 DNA reads TGCGCCAGCAGCGCTAGACAGGGGGCGAGCACTGAAGCTTTCTTT. It encodes CASSARQGASTEAFF.

The chain links TRBV14 to TRBJ2-3, with D possibly matching TRBD2 (5 bases). The CDR3 is 17 amino acids. V was pared by 0 bases and J by 0 bases, with 13 bases between. CDR1 SGHDN and CDR2 FVKESK come from the germline V gene. The CDR3 loop reads CASSQDPPTMSTDTQYF. The CDR3 DNA reads TGTGCCAGCAGCCAAGACCCGCCGACTATGAGCACAGATACGCAGTATTTT.

To note about this clone: One end of the junction does not line up with germline, which may come from a read error. Other DNA sequences in this sample translate to the same CDR3. The DNA of the CDR3 is TGTGCCAGCACGGACAGCAACACTGAGGCTTTCTTT. Translated, it gives CASTDSNTEAFF. This chain joins TRBV28 and TRBJ1-1, with D perhaps matching TRBD1 (6 bases). The CDR3 has 12 amino acids. CDR1 MDHEN and CDR2 SYDVKM come from the germline V gene.

The chain recombines TRBV12-5 with TRBJ2-1, with 10 bases matching TRBD2. The CDR3 has 16 residues. The V segment lost 2 bases and the J segment 8 bases; nucleotides outside the gene matches: 9. Germline-derived CDR1 and CDR2 are LGHNT and FRNRAP. CDR3 loop: CASGLPRTSGIHEQFF. The CDR3 DNA reads TGTGCTAGTGGTTTGCCGAGGACTAGCGGAATCCATGAGCAGTTCTTC.

The V and J genes are TRBV30 and TRBJ2-2, with D perhaps matching TRBD1 (6 bases). The CDR3 extends over 14 amino acids. Germline V gene data show CDR1 as GTSNPN and CDR2 as SVGIG (reference sequence). Deletions cut 4 bases from V and 5 bases from J, with 14 bases between. The chain's CDR3 is CAWIPDRETGELFF. The CDR3 DNA follows: TGTGCCTGGATTCCGGACAGAGAAACCGGGGAGCTGTTTTTT.

The chain uses TRBV6-6 and TRBJ2-7; the D gene is possibly TRBD2 (5 bases). CDR1 MNHNY and CDR2 SVGAGI come from the germline V gene (reference sequence). V dropped 6 bases and J dropped 2 bases, with 20 bases sitting between them. CDR3 length equals 16 residues. Here the CDR3 reads CASSQKPLERTYEQYF. The CDR3 nucleotides read TGTGCCAGCAGCCAAAAACCTCTAGAGCGGACCTACGAGCAGTACTTC.

The chain carries TRBV6-4 and TRBJ2-1; TRBD2 matches 9 bases. Trimming took 3 bases from V and 8 from J; bases not matched to a gene: 11. Germline V gene data show CDR1 as MRHNA and CDR2 as SNTAGT. CDR3 length equals 16 residues. CDR3 nucleotide sequence: TGTGCCAGCAGTGAGTCCGGGGCGGGAGGGCGCCATGAGCAGTTCTTC. Translating it yields CASSESGAGGRHEQFF.

Written as DNA, the CDR3 is TGTGCCAGCAGCGTAGACGGCACTGAAGCTTTCTTT. Protein sequence: CASSVDGTEAFF. This rearrangement joins TRBV9 to TRBJ1-1; D is ambiguous. V lost 0 bases, J lost 4 bases, and 4 bases lay in between. The germline V gene has CDR1 SGDLS and CDR2 YYNGEE. This CDR3 spans 12 amino acids.

The chain recombines TRBV29-1 with TRBJ2-3; no clear D. V gave up 4 bases and J gave up 0 bases, with 8 bases separating them. The CDR3 is made up of 13 amino acids. Germline CDR1 is SQVTM and CDR2 is ANQGSEA. The CDR3: CSVVRLSTDTQYF. DNA for the CDR3: TGCAGCGTTGTCAGATTGAGCACAGATACGCAGTATTTT.

The chain links TRBV25-1 to TRBJ2-3; 10 bases match TRBD2. The J segment lost 5 bases and the V segment lost 3 bases, leaving 5 bases of the junction unmatched. Germline loops: CDR1 MGHDK, CDR2 SYGVNS. CDR3 length: 15 residues. The CDR3 DNA sequence: TGTGCCAGCAGTGAGCTAGCGGGAGCCGGAGATACGCAGTATTTT. Translating it yields CASSELAGAGDTQYF.

CDR3 nucleotide sequence: TGTGCCTCCAATAGCGGGAGATCGGCAGATACGCAGTATTTT. Translated, it gives CASNSGRSADTQYF. The J gene is TRBJ2-3, the V gene TRBV10-3, with 9 bases aligning to TRBD2. The CDR3 extends over 14 amino acids. V was clipped by 11 bases and J by 4 bases; unmatched bases: 10. Per germline, CDR1 ENHRY and CDR2 SYGVKD.

This chain connects TRBV7-2 to TRBJ1-2; D unclear. This CDR3 comprises 15 residues. V lost 5 bases to trimming and J lost 14 bases, with 27 bases between them. The germline V gene has CDR1 SGHTA and CDR2 FQGNSA. The CDR3 reads CASSPSGGIRSGLTF. The CDR3 DNA reads TGTGCCAGCAGCCCCTCTGGAGGTATCCGCTCGGGCTTAACCTTC.

The J gene is TRBJ1-5, the V gene TRBV2; D is perhaps TRBD1 (5 bases). Germline CDR1 is SNHLY and CDR2 is FYNNEI. V was shortened by 7 bases and J by 0 bases, with 10 bases between the two germline ends. The CDR3 is 14 amino acids. The CDR3 reads CASTDSNSNQPQHF. The CDR3 DNA sequence: TGTGCCAGCACAGACAGCAATAGCAATCAGCCCCAGCATTTT.

V gene TRBV14 combines with J gene TRBJ1-4, with D uncertain. There are 13 residues in the CDR3. In germline, CDR1 is SGHDN, CDR2 FVKESK. V lost 1 base and J lost 8, with 8 bases in between. CDR3 nucleotide sequence: TGTGCCAGCAGCCAAGGAAACAGCGAAAAACTGTTTTTT. The encoded protein is CASSQGNSEKLFF.

The gene calls are TRBV18 and TRBJ2-1; TRBD2 is a possible D gene (6 bases). Trimming took off 6 bases at V and 8 bases at J, with 17 bases between the two ends. This CDR3 spans 14 amino acids. The germline V gene has CDR1 KGHSH and CDR2 LQKENI. The CDR3 region has the DNA TGTGCCAGCTCCATAGCGGTTAATGGGGATGAGCAGTTCTTC. It specifies CASSIAVNGDEQFF.

The CDR3 DNA sequence: TGCGCCAGCAGTGATGAGGGACTAGCGGGAGACTATGAGCAGTTCTTC. Translating gives CASSDEGLAGDYEQFF. This chain connects TRBV10-2 to TRBJ2-1; TRBD2 matches 14 bases. CDR1 is WSHSY and CDR2 is SAAADI in the germline V gene. The CDR3 is 16 amino acids. The J segment lost 8 bases and the V segment lost 3 bases, leaving 6 bases of the junction unmatched.

The V gene is TRBV6-5, the J gene TRBJ1-1, with D possibly matching TRBD1 (5 bases). Per germline, CDR1 MNHEY and CDR2 SVGAGI. This CDR3 has 13 residues. V was trimmed by 5 bases and J by 1 base, leaving 8 bases between them. CDR3 nucleotide sequence: TGTGCCAGCAGTGACCAGGGGAACACTGAAGCTTTCTTT. Translating it yields CASSDQGNTEAFF.

The V and J genes are TRBV6-5 and TRBJ1-2, with 7 bases lining up with TRBD1. CDR1 is MNHEY, CDR2 SVGAGI, per germline. V lost 5 bases and J lost 6; bases outside the gene matches: 6. The CDR3 is 13 amino acids. In DNA, the CDR3 is TGTGCCAGCAGTGCCGGGACAGCGCATGGCTACACCTTC. Protein sequence: CASSAGTAHGYTF.